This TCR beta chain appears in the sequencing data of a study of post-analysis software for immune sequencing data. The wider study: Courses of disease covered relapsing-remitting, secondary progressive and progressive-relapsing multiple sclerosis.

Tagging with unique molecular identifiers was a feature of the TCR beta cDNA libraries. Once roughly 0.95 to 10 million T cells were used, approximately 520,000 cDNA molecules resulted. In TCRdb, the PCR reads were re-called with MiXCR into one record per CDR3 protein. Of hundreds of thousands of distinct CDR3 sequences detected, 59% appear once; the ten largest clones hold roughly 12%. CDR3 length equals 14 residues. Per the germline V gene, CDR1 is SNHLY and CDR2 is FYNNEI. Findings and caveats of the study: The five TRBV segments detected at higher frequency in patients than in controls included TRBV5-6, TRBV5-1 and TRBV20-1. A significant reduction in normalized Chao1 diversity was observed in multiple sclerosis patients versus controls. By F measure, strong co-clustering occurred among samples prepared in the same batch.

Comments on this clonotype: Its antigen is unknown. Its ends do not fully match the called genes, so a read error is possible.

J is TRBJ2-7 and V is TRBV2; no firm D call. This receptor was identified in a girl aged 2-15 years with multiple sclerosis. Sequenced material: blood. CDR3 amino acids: CASSERDHSYGQYF. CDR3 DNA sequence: TGTGCCAGCAGTGAGAGAGACCACTCCTACGGGCAGTACTTC.